Presented here are 8 T cell receptor beta chains from one specimen sequenced in a study of blood T cell repertoires in COVID-19. This table comes from immunoSEQ multiplex PCR, and its TCRdb copy is limited to in-frame clones, with some not included. The table records 150,000 to 200,000 clones, about 86% of them present only once. The sequencing input was peripheral blood. These receptors were obtained from a woman of 80 years or more with acute or convalescent COVID-19.

For this clone: Other DNA sequences in this specimen translate into the identical CDR3. The CDR3 reads CASSSPGGGRMRTEAFF. The CDR3 nucleotides are TGTGCCAGCAGTTCCCCAGGGGGCGGAAGAATGAGGACCGAAGCTTTCTTT. The chain uses TRBV28 and TRBJ1-1, with 8 bases aligning to TRBD1. With V trimmed by 4 bases and J by 8 bases, 18 bases remained unmatched. The V gene's germline CDR1 is MDHEN and CDR2 SYDVKM. CDR3 length: 17 amino acids. The full variable domain, rest sourced from reference TRBV28 and TRBJ1-1, is DVKVTQSSRYLVKRTGEKVFLECVQDMDHENMFWYRQDPGLGLRLIYFSYDVKMKEKGDIPEGYSVSREKKERFSLILESASTNQTSMYLCASSSPGGGRMRTEAFFGQGTRLTVV.

V is TRBV28 and J is TRBJ1-3, with 7 bases matching TRBD1. Per the germline V gene, CDR1 is MDHEN and CDR2 is SYDVKM. J was trimmed by 8 bases and V by 7 bases; bases with no gene match: 11. CDR3 length: 14 residues. As DNA, the CDR3 is TGTGCCAGCACCGAGACAGGGACGTGGCACACCATATATTTT. Translation gives CASTETGTWHTIYF. The full variable domain, rest sourced from reference TRBV28 and TRBJ1-3, is DVKVTQSSRYLVKRTGEKVFLECVQDMDHENMFWYRQDPGLGLRLIYFSYDVKMKEKGDIPEGYSVSREKKERFSLILESASTNQTSMYLCASTETGTWHTIYFGEGSWLTVV.

The DNA of the CDR3 is TGTGCCAGCAGCCAACTCCTCGGTCAAGAGACCCAGTACTTC. Translated, it gives CASSQLLGQETQYF. The genes are TRBV3-1 (or the pseudogene TRBV3-2) and TRBJ2-5; D call uncertain. CDR3 length: 14 residues. The germline CDR1 and CDR2 sequences are LGHDT and YNNKEL (reference sequence). With 2 bases removed from V and 2 bases from J, the gap between germline ends came to 9 bases.

The chain is built from TRBV11-3 and TRBJ1-6; D possibly corresponds to TRBD1 (5 bases). Germline CDR1 is SGHNT and CDR2 is YENEEA. The CDR3 is 13 amino acids. V was pared by 2 bases and J by 8 bases, with 7 bases between. The CDR3 nucleotides are TGTGCCAGCAGCTTAATCAGGGATTCACCCCTCCACTTT. This gives the protein CASSLIRDSPLHF.

The chain recombines TRBV6-5 with TRBJ1-1; D unclear. Germline-derived CDR1 and CDR2 are MNHEY and SVGAGI. The CDR3 length is 14 residues. V lost 3 bases, J lost 1 base, and 9 bases lay in between. The CDR3 nucleotides are TGTGCCAGCAGTTATGGCCAGAAGAACACTGAAGCTTTCTTT. This gives the protein CASSYGQKNTEAFF.

The chain couples TRBV19 to TRBJ2-3, with TRBD2 identical over 12 bases. The V gene end was trimmed by 9 bases and the J gene end by 4 bases; junction bases not matched to a gene: 8. Germline values: CDR1 LNHDA, CDR2 SQIVND (reference sequence). CDR3 length equals 15 residues. The CDR3 bases are TGTGCCAGCTCTAGCGGGGGGGCTACCTCAGATACGCAGTATTTT. Translating gives CASSSGGATSDTQYF.

CDR3 nucleotides: TGTGCCAGCTCACTCAGCGGGACTGAGCAGTTCTTC. It codes for CASSLSGTEQFF. V and J are TRBV18 and TRBJ2-1, with TRBD2 matching 7 bases. Germline CDR1 reads KGHSH; CDR2 reads LQKENI. The CDR3 covers 12 residues. V lost 4 bases and J lost 9; bases outside the gene matches: 3.

The rearrangement joins TRBV10-3 to TRBJ2-7, with a tentative D call TRBD1 (5 bases). The CDR3 covers 14 residues. With 1 base removed from V and 6 bases from J, the gap between germline ends came to 13 bases. The germline CDR1 and CDR2 sequences are ENHRY and SYGVKD. CDR3: CAISEWSRVSEQYF. Here the CDR3 DNA reads TGTGCCATCAGTGAGTGGTCCAGGGTTTCCGAGCAGTACTTC.